This entry features one TCR beta chain sequence. Other DNA sequences in this sample translate to the same CDR3. The CDR3 is 10 amino acids. Per the germline V gene, CDR1 is SGHKS and CDR2 is YYEKEE (reference sequence). V was pared by 4 bases and J by 4 bases, with 2 bases between. This specimen belongs to a study of OX40 agonist ivuxolimab in advanced cancers. About the research overall: The mean age was approximately 60 years, ranging from about 23 to 79, with approximately 85% of participants male. Past anti-PD-1, anti-PD-L1 or anti-CTLA-4 therapy was accepted, and 40% had received some.

On cycle 4 day 1 and cycle 7 day 1, as well as at baseline, blood was sampled. Profiled with immunoSEQ multiplex PCR; TCRdb holds only in-frame clones, not every one. The data contain some 59,000 clones, approximately 82% of them singletons. This sequence joins TRBV5-5 and TRBJ2-5; D is unresolved. Here the sequenced sample was CD4+ or CD8+ T cells sorted from blood, taken in a trial of the OX40 agonist ivuxolimab. This clonotype originated in an adult with an advanced solid tumor such as melanoma, head and neck, liver or kidney cancer. The CDR3 sequence: CASSGETQYF. In nucleotides, the CDR3 is TGTGCCAGCAGCGGAGAGACCCAGTACTTC.